A single sample gave rise to the 9 T cell receptor beta chains below, sequenced in a study of cytotoxic CD8 clonotypes in ibrutinib-treated CLL. Assay used: immunoSEQ multiplex PCR; TCRdb lists only in-frame clones, some missing. The sample lists 250,000 to 350,000 clones; less than 85% were seen once. The specimen comprised PBMCs, sampled at disease progression, from a patient treated with ibrutinib. The receptor source for this set is a human donor with chronic lymphocytic leukemia.

The chain couples TRBV5-8 to TRBJ1-1, with 8 bases lining up with TRBD1. CDR3 length: 18 residues. The germline V gene encodes CDR1 SGHTS and CDR2 YDEGEE. Germline trimming cut 4 bases from V and 4 bases from J; bases unmatched to any gene: 18. CDR3 in DNA: TGTGCCAGCAGCGCTAGGGGGCCGAGACAGGGGTTCCCCACTGAAGCTTTCTTT. It translates to CASSARGPRQGFPTEAFF.

The rearrangement links TRBV6-1 to TRBJ2-3, with 10 bases identical to TRBD1. The CDR3 extends over 15 amino acids. Looked up from germline, CDR1 is MNHNS and CDR2 is SASEGT. The V gene end was trimmed by 3 bases and the J gene end by 4 bases; junction bases not matched to a gene: 4. The CDR3 loop reads CASSDPGQGPDTQYF. CDR3 sequence (DNA): TGTGCCAGCAGTGATCCGGGACAGGGGCCAGATACGCAGTATTTT.

This sequence joins TRBV7-3 and TRBJ2-2; 7 nucleotides align to TRBD2. The length of the CDR3 is 16 residues. V lost 5 bases, J lost 0 bases, and 6 bases stayed unmatched. From germline, CDR1 is SGHTA and CDR2 FQGTGA. The CDR3, as DNA: TGTGCCAGCAGCCCCCTCGGGGGGTCGAACACCGGGGAGCTGTTTTTT. Residues: CASSPLGGSNTGELFF.

This chain joins TRBV4-3 and TRBJ2-7, with D possibly called TRBD1 or TRBD2 (5 bases each). Germline V CDR1 and CDR2: LGHNA, YSLEER. Trimming took 1 base from V and 3 from J, leaving 7 bases between them. CDR3 size: 13 residues. The CDR3 loop reads CASSQARGYEQYF. The DNA of the CDR3 is TGCGCCAGCAGCCAAGCGAGGGGCTACGAGCAGTACTTC.

This chain links TRBV21-1 with TRBJ2-3; the table's D call of TRBD2 was not tested on the DNA. TRBV21-1 is annotated as a pseudogene. The CDR3 length is 15 residues. The CDR3 is CASIEERECTDTQYF. The CDR3 coding sequence is TGTGCCAGCATAGAAGAGCGGGAGTGCACAGATACGCAGTATTTT.

The chain uses TRBV7-9 and TRBJ2-3; 7 bases align to TRBD1. Germline trimming cut 6 bases from V and 1 base from J; bases unmatched to any gene: 4. The germline CDR1 and CDR2 sequences are SEHNR and FQNEAQ (reference sequence). The CDR3 extends over 14 amino acids. This CDR3 is CASRTGVGTDTQYF. As DNA, the CDR3 is TGTGCCAGCAGAACAGGGGTTGGCACAGATACGCAGTATTTT.

CDR3 amino acids: CASSPLRWQGGTQYF. The CDR3 region has the DNA TGTGCCAGCTCACCTCTAAGGTGGCAGGGCGGAACCCAGTACTTC. The rearrangement uses TRBV18 and TRBJ2-5, with D perhaps matching TRBD1 (5 bases). V lost 3 bases, J lost 8 bases, and 19 bases lay in between. This CDR3 comprises 15 residues. From germline, CDR1 is KGHSH and CDR2 LQKENI.

The chain carries TRBV9 and TRBJ2-1, with 11 bases matching TRBD2. Germline CDR1 SGDLS, CDR2 YYNGEE. The trim removed 0 bases at V and 8 bases at J, leaving 13 bases unmatched. CDR3 size: 18 residues. The CDR3 DNA sequence: TGTGCCAGCAGCGTAGCTACTAGCGGGAGTCTAAGGCCGCATGAGCAGTTCTTC. Translated, it gives CASSVATSGSLRPHEQFF.

The rearrangement joins TRBV4-1 to TRBJ1-2; D is possibly TRBD1 (6 bases). The germline CDR1 and CDR2 sequences are MGHRA and YSYEKL. CDR3 size: 13 residues. Trimming took 2 bases from V and 8 from J, leaving 12 bases between them. CDR3 protein: CASSQTGSGGYTF. CDR3 sequence (DNA): TGCGCCAGCAGCCAAACAGGGTCGGGCGGCTACACCTTC.